The present entry profiles one T cell receptor beta chain with its context. This clonotype has more than one count but fewer than ten. Its antigen is not yet known. Base-call qualities are not available, and no considerably larger clone is one nucleotide away. The run used an Illumina NovaSeq 6000. TCRalpha and TCRbeta cDNA libraries were constructed by 5'RACE with constant-segment primers, with sample barcodes and unique molecular identifiers being introduced. RNA was extracted from every sample with Trizol reagent. Library amplification was performed in two PCR steps, and a second sample barcode and Illumina TruSeq adapters were introduced in the second step. Sequencing of libraries was performed on an Illumina NovaSeq with 2 x 150 bp paired-end reads. In the paper's pipeline: With migec v1.2.7, reads were demultiplexed and then collapsed into UMI-guided consensus sequences. Using mixcr v2.1.11, the UMI consensuses were aligned to TRA and TRB V and J templates and assembled into clonotypes. A clonotype was counted as expanded or contracted only if both edgeR and NoisET called the change significant, with noise models trained on biological replicates. For edgeR calls, the thresholds were a false discovery rate-adjusted p below 0.01 and a log2 fold-change of 1. As an exploratory analysis of dynamics, max-normalized trajectories of the 1000 most abundant clonotypes were examined with PCA combined with hierarchical clustering. Each responding clone was given a CD4 or CD8 phenotype based on the CD4+ and CD8+ repertoires, which had been sequenced separately. Using fastp at Q25 and MiXCR, TCRdb reprocessed the public reads and kept productive beta chains. Each CDR3 protein gets just one entry, which takes the most common genes and DNA from the rows behind it. Clone size and V and J calls follow TCRdb, not the original study. The sample yields a few hundred thousand distinct CDR3 sequences; about 22% were counted once. The top ten clonotypes cover around 7.7% of the sample.

The CDR3 spans 14 residues, from the cysteine through the phenylalanine. The DNA shown is the 42-base CDR3, in frame from base 1. After removal of 3 bases from V and 6 bases from J, the junction retains 4 bases not matched to a gene. For CDR1 and CDR2, the germline V gene (reference sequence) lists MNHEY and SMNVEV. Ficoll-Paque density gradient centrifugation was used to isolate PBMCs. The record originates from a study of T-cell memory formation after mild COVID-19 (dated by TCRdb to the early 2020s). Looking at the study overall: TCR sequence clusters from the two donors were largely donor specific. In a couple of donors, T-cell clones that expanded and contracted after mild COVID-19 were followed by sequencing TCRalpha and TCRbeta repertoires longitudinally. Two young, previously healthy adult volunteers made up the cohort, one male and one female. The full study reports these points: Some responding clones were detected in pre-infection memory, suggesting pre-existing cross-reactive memory T cells joined the SARS-CoV-2 response. The study included only a couple of mild cases, and larger cohorts that include severe cases with pre-infection samples were judged to be necessary. Contracting CD4+ clones were located mainly in the CM and EM memory subsets, whereas CD8+ clones were found to be enriched in EMRA. From day 15 to 85, contracting clones showed balanced CD4/CD8 phenotypes, whereas a second wave of clones that expanded from day 15 to 37 leaned towards CD4+. SARS-CoV-2 specificity of the second-wave clones peaking on day 37 was not confirmed.

The source of this sequence is an adult woman who had mild COVID-19 (a few samples of this study predate the infection). The sample titles of this study are shuffled in the database, so cell type and time point are left out; the donor was told from shared clones. The chain couples TRBV27 to TRBJ1-1, with TRBD1 identical over 10 junction bases. What was sequenced was PBMCs or a T cell subset sorted from them (not recorded which). The CDR3 region: CASSLTGGVPEAFF. Read as DNA, the sequence is TGTGCCAGCAGTTTGACAGGGGGCGTGCCTGAAGCTTTCTTT.